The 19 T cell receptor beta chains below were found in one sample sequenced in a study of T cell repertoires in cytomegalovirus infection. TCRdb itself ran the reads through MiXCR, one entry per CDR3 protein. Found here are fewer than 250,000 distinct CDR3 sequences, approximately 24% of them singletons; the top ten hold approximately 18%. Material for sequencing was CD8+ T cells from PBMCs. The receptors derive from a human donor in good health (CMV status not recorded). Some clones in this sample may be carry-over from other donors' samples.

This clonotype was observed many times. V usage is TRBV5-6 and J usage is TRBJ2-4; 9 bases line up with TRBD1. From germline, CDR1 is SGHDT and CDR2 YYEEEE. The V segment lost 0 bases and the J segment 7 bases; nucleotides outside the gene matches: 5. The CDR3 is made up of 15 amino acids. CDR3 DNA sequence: TGTGCCAGCAGCTTGGAGTGGACAGGGGAGAACATTCAGTACTTC. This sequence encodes CASSLEWTGENIQYF.

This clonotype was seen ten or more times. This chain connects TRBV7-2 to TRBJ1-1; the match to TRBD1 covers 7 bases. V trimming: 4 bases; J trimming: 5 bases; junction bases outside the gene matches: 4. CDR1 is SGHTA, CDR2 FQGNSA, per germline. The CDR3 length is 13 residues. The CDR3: CASSYWGQTEAFF. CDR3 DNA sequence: TGTGCCAGCAGCTATTGGGGACAGACTGAAGCTTTCTTT.

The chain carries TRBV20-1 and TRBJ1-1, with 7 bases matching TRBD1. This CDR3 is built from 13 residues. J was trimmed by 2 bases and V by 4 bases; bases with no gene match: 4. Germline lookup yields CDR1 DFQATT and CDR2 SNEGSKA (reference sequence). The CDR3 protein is CSATGTDNTEAFF. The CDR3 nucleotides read TGCAGTGCTACAGGGACAGATAACACTGAAGCTTTCTTT.

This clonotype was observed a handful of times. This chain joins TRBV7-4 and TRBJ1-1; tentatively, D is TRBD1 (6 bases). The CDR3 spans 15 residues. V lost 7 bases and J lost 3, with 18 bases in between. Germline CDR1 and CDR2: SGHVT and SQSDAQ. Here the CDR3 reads CASTMGGSGYTEAFF. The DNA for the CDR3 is TGTGCCAGCACCATGGGGGGCTCGGGGTACACTGAAGCTTTCTTT.

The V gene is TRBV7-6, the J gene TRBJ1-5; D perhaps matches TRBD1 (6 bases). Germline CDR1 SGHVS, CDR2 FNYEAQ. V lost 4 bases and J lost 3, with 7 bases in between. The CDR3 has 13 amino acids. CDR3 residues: CASSWTVNQPQHF. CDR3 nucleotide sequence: TGTGCCAGCAGCTGGACAGTCAATCAGCCCCAGCATTTT.

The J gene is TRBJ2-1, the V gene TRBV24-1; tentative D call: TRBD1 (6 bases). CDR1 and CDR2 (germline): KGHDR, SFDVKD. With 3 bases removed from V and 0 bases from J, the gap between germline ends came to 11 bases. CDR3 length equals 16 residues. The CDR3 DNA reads TGTGCCACCAGTGATACAGGGAATAGCTCCTACAATGAGCAGTTCTTC. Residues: CATSDTGNSSYNEQFF.

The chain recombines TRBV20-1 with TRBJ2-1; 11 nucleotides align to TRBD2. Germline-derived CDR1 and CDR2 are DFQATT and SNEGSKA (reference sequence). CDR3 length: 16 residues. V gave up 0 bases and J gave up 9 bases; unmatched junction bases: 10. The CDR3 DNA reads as TGCAGTGCTAGAGATGCCTTAGCGGGGGGGCCTCCTGAGCAGTTCTTC. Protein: CSARDALAGGPPEQFF.

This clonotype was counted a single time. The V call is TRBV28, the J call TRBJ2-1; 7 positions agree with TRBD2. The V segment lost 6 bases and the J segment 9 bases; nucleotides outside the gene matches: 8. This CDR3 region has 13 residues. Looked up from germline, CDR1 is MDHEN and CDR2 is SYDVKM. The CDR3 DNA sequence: TGTGCCAGCAGCGGAAGGGGAGGGGTTGAGCAGTTCTTC. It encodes CASSGRGGVEQFF.

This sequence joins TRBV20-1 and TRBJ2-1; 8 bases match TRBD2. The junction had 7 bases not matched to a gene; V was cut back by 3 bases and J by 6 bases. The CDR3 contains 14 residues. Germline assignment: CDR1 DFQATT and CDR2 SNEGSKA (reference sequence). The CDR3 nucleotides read TGCAGTGCTAGGGGACTAGAACTTTCCAATGAGCAGTTCTTC. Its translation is CSARGLELSNEQFF.

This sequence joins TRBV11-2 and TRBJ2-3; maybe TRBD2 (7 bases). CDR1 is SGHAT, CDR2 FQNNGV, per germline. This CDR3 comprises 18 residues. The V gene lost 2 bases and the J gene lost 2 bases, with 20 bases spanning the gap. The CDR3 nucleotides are TGTGCCAGCAGCTTACTCCCGAGAGGGGGGGGGAACACAGATACGCAGTATTTT. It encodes CASSLLPRGGGNTDTQYF.

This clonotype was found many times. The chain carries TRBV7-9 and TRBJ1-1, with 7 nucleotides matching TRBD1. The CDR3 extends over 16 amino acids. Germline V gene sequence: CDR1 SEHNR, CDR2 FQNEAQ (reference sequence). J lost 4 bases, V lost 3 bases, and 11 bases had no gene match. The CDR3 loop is CASSFYLTGKGTEAFF. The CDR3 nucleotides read TGTGCCAGCAGCTTTTACTTGACAGGGAAGGGCACTGAAGCTTTCTTT.

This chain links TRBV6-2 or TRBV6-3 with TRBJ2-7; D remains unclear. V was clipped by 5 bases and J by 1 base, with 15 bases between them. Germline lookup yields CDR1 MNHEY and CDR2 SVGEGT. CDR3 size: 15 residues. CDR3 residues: CASSTRTASSYEQYF. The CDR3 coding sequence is TGTGCCAGCAGTACACGTACCGCCTCTTCCTACGAGCAGTACTTC.

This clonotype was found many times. The CDR3 nucleotides are TGTGCCAGCAGCTACGGGGCGGGTGTCAGGGGCAATCAGCCCCAGCATTTT. It encodes CASSYGAGVRGNQPQHF. This chain connects TRBV7-6 to TRBJ1-5, with a tentative D call TRBD1 (5 bases). CDR3 length: 17 residues. The germline gives CDR1 SGHVS, CDR2 FNYEAQ. The V end was cut by 4 bases, the J end by 2 bases, with 18 bases between.

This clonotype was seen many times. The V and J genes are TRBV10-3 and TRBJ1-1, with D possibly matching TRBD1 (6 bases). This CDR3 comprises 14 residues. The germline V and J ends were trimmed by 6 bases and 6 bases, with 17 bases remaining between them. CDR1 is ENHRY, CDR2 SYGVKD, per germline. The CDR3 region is CAIRQGQSGAEAFF. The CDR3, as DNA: TGTGCCATCAGGCAAGGACAGAGTGGGGCTGAAGCTTTCTTT.

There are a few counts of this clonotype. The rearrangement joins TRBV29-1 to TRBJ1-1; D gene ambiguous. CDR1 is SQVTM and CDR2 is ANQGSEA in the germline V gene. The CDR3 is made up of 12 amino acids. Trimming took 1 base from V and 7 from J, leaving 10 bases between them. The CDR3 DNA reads TGCAGCGTTGAAGGGACGGCCGATGAAGCTTTCTTT. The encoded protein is CSVEGTADEAFF.

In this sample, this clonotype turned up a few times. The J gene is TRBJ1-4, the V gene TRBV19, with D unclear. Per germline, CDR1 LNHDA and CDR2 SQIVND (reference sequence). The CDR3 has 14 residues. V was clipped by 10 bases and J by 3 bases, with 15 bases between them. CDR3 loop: CATTTRIPNEKLFF. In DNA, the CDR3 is TGTGCCACTACGACAAGGATCCCTAATGAAAAACTGTTTTTT.

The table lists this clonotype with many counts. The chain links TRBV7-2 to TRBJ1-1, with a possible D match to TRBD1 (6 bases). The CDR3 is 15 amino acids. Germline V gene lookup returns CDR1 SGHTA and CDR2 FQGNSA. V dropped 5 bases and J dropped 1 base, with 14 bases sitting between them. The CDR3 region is CASSRGPTGNTEAFF. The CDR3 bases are TGTGCCAGCAGCCGAGGCCCGACAGGGAACACTGAAGCTTTCTTT.

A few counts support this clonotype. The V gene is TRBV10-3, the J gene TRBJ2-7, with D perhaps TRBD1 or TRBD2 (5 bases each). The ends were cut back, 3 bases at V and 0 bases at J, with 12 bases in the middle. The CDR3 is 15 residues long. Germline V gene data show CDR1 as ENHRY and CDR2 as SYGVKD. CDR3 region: CAISEGTSSSYEQYF. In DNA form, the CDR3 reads TGTGCCATCAGTGAAGGGACCTCCAGCTCCTACGAGCAGTACTTC.

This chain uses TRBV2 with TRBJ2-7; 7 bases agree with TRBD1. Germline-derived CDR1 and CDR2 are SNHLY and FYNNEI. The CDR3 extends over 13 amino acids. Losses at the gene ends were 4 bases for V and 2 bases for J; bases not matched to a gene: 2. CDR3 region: CASSAGQPYEQYF. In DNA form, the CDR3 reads TGTGCCAGCAGTGCGGGACAGCCCTACGAGCAGTACTTC.